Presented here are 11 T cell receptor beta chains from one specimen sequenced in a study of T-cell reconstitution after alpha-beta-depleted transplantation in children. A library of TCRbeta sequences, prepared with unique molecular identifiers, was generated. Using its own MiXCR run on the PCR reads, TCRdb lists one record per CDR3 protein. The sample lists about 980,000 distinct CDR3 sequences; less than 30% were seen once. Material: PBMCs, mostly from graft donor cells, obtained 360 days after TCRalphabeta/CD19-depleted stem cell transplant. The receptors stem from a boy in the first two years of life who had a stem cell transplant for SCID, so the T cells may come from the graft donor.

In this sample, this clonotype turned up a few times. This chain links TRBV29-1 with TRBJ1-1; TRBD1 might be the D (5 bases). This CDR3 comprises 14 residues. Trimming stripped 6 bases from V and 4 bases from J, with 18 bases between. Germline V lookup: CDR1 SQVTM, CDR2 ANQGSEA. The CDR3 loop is CSVPSAGVSTEAFF. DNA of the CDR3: TGCAGCGTCCCGAGCGCGGGGGTGAGCACTGAAGCTTTCTTT. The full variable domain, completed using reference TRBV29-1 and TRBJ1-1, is SAVISQKPSRDICQRGTSLTIQCQVDSQVTMMFWYRQQPGQSLTLIATANQGSEATYESGFVIDKFPISRPNLTFSTLTVSNMSPEDSSIYLCSVPSAGVSTEAFFGQGTRLTVV.

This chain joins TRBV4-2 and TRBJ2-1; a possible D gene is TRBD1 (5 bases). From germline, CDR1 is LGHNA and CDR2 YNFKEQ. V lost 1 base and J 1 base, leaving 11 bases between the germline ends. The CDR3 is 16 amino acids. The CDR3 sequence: CASSQGLGVSYNEQFF. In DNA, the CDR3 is TGTGCCAGCAGCCAAGGTCTAGGGGTATCCTACAATGAGCAGTTCTTC.

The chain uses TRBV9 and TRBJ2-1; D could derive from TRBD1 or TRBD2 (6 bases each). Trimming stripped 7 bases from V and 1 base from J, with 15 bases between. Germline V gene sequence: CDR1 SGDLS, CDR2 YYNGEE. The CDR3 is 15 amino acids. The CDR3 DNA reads TGTGCCAGCGATAGCACAGGGAGGTCCTACAATGAGCAGTTCTTC. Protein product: CASDSTGRSYNEQFF.

CDR3 amino acids: CASSQLLTTGTEAFF. The CDR3 coding sequence is TGTGCCAGCAGCCAACTACTTACGACGGGGACTGAAGCTTTCTTT. The chain employs TRBV4-2 and TRBJ1-1; D not resolved. The V end was cut by 2 bases, the J end by 5 bases, with 15 bases between. Germline CDR1 LGHNA, CDR2 YNFKEQ. The CDR3 length is 15 residues.

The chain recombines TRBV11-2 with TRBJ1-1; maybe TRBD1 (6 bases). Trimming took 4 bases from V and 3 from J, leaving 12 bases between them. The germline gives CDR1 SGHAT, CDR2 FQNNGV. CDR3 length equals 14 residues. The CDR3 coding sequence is TGTGCCAGCAGCTACGCGGGGGGCGACACTGAAGCTTTCTTT. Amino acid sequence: CASSYAGGDTEAFF.

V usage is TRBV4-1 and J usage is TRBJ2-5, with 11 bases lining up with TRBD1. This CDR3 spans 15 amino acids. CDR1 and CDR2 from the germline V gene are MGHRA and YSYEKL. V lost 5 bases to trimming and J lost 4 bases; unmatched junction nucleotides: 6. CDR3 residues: CASSLRTGGLETQYF. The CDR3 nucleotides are TGCGCCAGCAGCTTACGGACAGGGGGCCTAGAGACCCAGTACTTC.

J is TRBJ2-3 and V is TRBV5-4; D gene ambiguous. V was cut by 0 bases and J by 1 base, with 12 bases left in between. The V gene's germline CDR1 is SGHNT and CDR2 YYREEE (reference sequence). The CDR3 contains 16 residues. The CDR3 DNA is TGTGCCAGCAGCTTGGAAACCGTTTTCGGCACAGATACGCAGTATTTT. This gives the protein CASSLETVFGTDTQYF.

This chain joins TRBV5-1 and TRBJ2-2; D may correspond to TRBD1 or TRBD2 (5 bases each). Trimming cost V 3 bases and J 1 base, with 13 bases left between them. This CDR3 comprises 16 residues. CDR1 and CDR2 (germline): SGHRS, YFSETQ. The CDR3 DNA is TGCGCCAGCAGCTCGGGACCCACTGGGAACACCGGGGAGCTGTTTTTT. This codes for CASSSGPTGNTGELFF.

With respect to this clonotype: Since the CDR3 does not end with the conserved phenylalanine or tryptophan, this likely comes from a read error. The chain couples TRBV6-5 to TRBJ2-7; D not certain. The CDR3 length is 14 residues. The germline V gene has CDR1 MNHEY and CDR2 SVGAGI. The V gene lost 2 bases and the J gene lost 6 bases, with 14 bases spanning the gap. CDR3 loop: CASSYAQALPEQYY. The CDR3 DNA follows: TGTGCCAGCAGTTACGCTCAGGCTCTCCCCGAGCAGTACTAC.

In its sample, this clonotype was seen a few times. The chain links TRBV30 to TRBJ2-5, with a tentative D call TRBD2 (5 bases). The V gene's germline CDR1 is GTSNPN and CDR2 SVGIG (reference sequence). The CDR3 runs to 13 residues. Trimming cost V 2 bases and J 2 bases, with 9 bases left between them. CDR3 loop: CAWSLSGQETQYF. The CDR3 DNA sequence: TGTGCCTGGAGTCTGAGCGGTCAAGAGACCCAGTACTTC.

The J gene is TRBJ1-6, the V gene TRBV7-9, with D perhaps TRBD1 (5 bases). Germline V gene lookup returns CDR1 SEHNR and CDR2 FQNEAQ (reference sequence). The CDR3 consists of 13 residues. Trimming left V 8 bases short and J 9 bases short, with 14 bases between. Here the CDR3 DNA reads TGTGCCAGCTCCCAAACGGGGACTTCACCCCTCCACTTT. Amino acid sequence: CASSQTGTSPLHF.